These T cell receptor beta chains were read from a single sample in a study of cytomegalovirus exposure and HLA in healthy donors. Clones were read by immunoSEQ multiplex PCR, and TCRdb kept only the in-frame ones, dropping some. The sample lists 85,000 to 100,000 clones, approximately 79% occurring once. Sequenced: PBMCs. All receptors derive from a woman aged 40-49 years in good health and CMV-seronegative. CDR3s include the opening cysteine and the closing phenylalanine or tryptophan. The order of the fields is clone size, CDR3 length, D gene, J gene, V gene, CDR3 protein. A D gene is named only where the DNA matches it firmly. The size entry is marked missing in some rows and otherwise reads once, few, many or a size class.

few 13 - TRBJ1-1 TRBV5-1 CASSFTGSYGAFF
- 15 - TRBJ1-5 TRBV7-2 CASSLSGTPNQPQHF
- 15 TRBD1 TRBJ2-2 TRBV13 CASSETTGYTGELFF
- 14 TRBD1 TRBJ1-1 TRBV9 CASSPGQVNTEAFF
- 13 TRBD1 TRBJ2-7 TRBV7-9 CASSRDSSYEQYF
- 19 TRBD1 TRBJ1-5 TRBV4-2 CASSQDPPTGNTINQPQHF
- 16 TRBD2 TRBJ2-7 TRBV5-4 CASSFIAGESDSEQYF
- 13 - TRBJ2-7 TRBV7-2 CASSSQGYNEQYF
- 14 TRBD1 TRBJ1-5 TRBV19 CASSTQGGNQPQHF
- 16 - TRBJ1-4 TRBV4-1 CASSHTPPATNEKLFF
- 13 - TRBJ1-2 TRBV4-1 CASSQSRVDGYTF
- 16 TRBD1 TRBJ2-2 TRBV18 CASSPRGGADTGELFF
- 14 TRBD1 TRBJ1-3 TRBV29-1 CSVSNRGSGNTIYF
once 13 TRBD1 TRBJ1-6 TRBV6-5 CASRQGINSPLHF
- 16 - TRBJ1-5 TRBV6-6 CASSYVVTDSNQPQHF
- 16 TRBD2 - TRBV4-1 CASSQDEASGVYEQYF
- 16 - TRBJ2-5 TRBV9 CASSVGRGRVGETQYF
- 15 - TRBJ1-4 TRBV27 CASSSGTHRQEKLFF
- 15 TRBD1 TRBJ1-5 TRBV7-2 CASSLAPGGWQPQHF
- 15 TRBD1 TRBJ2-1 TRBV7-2 CASRIGTGSYNEQFF
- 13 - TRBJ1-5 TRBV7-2 CASSLVTGQPQHF
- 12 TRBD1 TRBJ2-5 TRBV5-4 CAGGQGQETQYF
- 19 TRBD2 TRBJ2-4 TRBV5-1 CASSSGTSGGPLAKNIQYF
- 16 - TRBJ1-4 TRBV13 CASSQTSGLVNEKLFF
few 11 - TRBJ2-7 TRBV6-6 CASAGGYEQYF
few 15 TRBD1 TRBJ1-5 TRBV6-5 CASSSGQGYNQPQHF
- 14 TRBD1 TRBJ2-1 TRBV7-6 CASSIQGPYNEQFF
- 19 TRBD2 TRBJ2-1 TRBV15 CATSRDHTVGASGGYEQFF
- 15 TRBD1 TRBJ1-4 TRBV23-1 CVGDRTLSRCEKLFF
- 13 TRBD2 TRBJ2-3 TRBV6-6 CASSGGGADTQYF
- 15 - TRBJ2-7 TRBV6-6 CASSTGIRSLYEQYF
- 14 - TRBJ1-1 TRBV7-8 CASSLAVRGGEAFF
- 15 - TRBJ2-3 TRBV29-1 CSVEKTAEFSDTQYF
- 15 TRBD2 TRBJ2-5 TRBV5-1 CASSFVGGAGETQYF
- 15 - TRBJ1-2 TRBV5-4 CASSLEPGMYDGYTF
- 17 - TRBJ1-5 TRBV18 CASSPFPEARGNQPQHF
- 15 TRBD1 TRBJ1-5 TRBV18 CASSQRQGTFLAQHF
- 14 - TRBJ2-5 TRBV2 CASSSPDWEGTQYF
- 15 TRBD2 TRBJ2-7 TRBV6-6 CASRPSAGGINEQYF
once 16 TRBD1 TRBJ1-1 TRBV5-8 CASSKKPGQGTLEAFF
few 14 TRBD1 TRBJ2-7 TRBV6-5 CASRLDRRTYEQYF
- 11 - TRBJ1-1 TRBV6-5 CASSRTGEAFF
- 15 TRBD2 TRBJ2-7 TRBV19 CASSMSGGVPYEQYF
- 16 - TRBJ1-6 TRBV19 CASSISPGTPNSPLHF
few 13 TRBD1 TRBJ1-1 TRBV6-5 CASSEDRATEAFF
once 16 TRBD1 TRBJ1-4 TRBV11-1 CASSTYGQEVAEKLFF
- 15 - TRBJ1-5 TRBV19 CASSMGGGINQPQHF
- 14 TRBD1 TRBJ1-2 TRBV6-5 CASSVDRKFYGYTF
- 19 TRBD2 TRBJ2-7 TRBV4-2 CASSPHLLASVQVAYEQYF
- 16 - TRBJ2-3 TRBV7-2 CASSPGTLIGTDTQYF
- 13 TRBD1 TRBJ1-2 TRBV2 CASRGDSLYGYTF
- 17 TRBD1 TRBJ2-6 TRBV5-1 CASREGTGTGGANVLTF
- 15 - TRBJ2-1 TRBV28 CASSLSGTSYNEQFF
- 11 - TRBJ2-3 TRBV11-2 CASSPQDTQYF
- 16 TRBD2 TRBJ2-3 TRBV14 CASSRLAGGLGDTQYF
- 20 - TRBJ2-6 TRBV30 CAWSGGDWSLSLLGANVLTF
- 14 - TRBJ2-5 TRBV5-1 CASSFGLNQETQYF